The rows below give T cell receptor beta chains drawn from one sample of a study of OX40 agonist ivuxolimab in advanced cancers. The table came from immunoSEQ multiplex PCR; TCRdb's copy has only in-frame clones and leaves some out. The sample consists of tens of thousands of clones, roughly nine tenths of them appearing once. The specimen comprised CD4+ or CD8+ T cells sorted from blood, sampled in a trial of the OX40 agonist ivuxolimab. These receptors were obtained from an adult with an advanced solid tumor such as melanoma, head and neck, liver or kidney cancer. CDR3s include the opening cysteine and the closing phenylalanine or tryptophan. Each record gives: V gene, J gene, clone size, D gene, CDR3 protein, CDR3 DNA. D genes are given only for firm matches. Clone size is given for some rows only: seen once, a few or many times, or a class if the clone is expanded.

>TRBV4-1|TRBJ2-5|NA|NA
CASSYPSGPQETQYF
TGCGCCAGCAGCTACCCCTCAGGTCCCCAAGAGACCCAGTACTTC
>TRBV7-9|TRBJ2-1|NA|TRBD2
CASSLVSAGGPGEQFF
TGTGCCAGCAGCTTAGTTTCGGCGGGAGGGCCCGGTGAGCAGTTCTTC
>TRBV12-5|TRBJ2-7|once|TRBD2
CASGPASGSKSYEQYF
TGTGCTAGTGGCCCTGCTAGCGGGAGTAAATCCTACGAGCAGTACTTC
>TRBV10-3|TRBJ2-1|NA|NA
CAISEDPGAAEDYNEQFF
TGTGCCATCAGTGAGGACCCGGGGGCGGCGGAAGACTACAATGAGCAGTTCTTC
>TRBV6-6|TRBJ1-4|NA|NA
CASSYSQGRRLFF
TGTGCCAGCAGTTACTCGCAGGGACGTAGGCTGTTTTTT
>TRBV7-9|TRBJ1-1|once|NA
CASSPGLVLSGTEAFF
TGTGCCAGCAGCCCAGGTCTCGTACTTTCGGGCACTGAAGCTTTCTTT
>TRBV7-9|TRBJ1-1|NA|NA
CASSLSPELYTEAFF
TGTGCCAGCAGCTTATCCCCAGAACTCTACACTGAAGCTTTCTTT
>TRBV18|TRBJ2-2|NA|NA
CASSPTDPQTNTGELFF
TGTGCCAGCTCACCAACGGATCCTCAAACGAACACCGGGGAGCTGTTTTTT
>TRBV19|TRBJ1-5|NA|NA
CASSIGVEQPQHF
TGTGCCAGTAGTATCGGTGTCGAGCAGCCCCAGCATTTT
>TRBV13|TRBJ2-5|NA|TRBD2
CASSSSGGAASHLLETQYF
TGTGCCAGCAGCTCTAGCGGGGGGGCCGCATCTCATTTATTAGAGACCCAGTACTTC
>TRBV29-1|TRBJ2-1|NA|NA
CSSFGFEVYNEQFF
TGCAGCTCCTTTGGATTTGAGGTCTACAATGAGCAGTTCTTC